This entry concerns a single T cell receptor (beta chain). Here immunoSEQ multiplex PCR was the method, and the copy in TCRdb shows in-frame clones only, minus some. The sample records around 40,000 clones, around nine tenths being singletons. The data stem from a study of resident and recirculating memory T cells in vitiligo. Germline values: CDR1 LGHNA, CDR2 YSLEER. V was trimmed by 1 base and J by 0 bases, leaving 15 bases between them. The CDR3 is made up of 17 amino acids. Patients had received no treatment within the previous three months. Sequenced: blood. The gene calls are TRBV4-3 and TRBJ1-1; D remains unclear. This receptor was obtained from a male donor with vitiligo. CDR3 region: CASSQAPWAGMNTEAFF. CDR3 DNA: TGCGCCAGCAGCCAAGCCCCATGGGCCGGCATGAACACTGAAGCTTTCTTT.